What follows are 18 T cell receptor beta chains derived from one specimen sequenced in a study of T cell responses to AZD1222 COVID-19 vaccine. Generated by immunoSEQ multiplex PCR, the TCRdb table keeps only in-frame clones and is missing some. The data hold 140,000 or so clones, with more than 70% observed a single time. Specimen: peripheral blood, collected 28 days after the second AZD1222 dose. Receptors originate from an adult who received the AZD1222 COVID-19 vaccine.

The rearrangement uses TRBV19 and TRBJ2-1; TRBD1 matches at 8 bases. CDR1 and CDR2 (germline): LNHDA, SQIVND (reference sequence). CDR3 length equals 14 residues. V was pared by 9 bases and J by 7 bases, with 11 bases of the junction left unmatched. The CDR3 region has the DNA TGTGCCAGCAAGGACAGGGTCGGGGCTAATGAGCAGTTCTTC. Amino acid sequence: CASKDRVGANEQFF.

The chain links TRBV4-2 to TRBJ2-3; tentative D call: TRBD2 (6 bases). This CDR3 comprises 16 residues. The germline gives CDR1 LGHNA, CDR2 YNFKEQ. Deletions cut 0 bases from V and 4 bases from J, with 14 bases between. CDR3 region: CASSQDVTRTADTQYF. The CDR3 DNA sequence: TGTGCCAGCAGCCAAGATGTGACTAGGACCGCAGATACGCAGTATTTT.

CDR3 nucleotides: TGTGCCAGCAGCCCCCTTCGACAGGAGAGAAACACTGAAGCTTTCTTT. Translation: CASSPLRQERNTEAFF. The rearrangement links TRBV28 to TRBJ1-1; D is possibly TRBD1 (6 bases). V dropped 6 bases and J dropped 2 bases, with 19 bases sitting between them. Germline V gene sequence: CDR1 MDHEN, CDR2 SYDVKM. The CDR3 is made up of 16 amino acids.

This clone was recorded a few times. V gene TRBV4-3 combines with J gene TRBJ2-7; TRBD1 agrees at 10 bases. The ends lost 3 bases at V and 3 bases at J; junction bases unmatched: 5. Germline lookup yields CDR1 LGHNA and CDR2 YSLEER. CDR3 length equals 15 residues. CDR3 sequence: CASSHGTGAVYEQYF. The DNA of the CDR3 is TGCGCCAGCAGCCATGGGACAGGGGCGGTCTACGAGCAGTACTTC.

This chain joins TRBV16 and TRBJ1-2; no clear D. The CDR3 sequence is 13 residues long. V was clipped by 3 bases and J by 8 bases, with 13 bases between them. Germline CDR1 is KGHSY and CDR2 is FQNENV. The CDR3 DNA is TGTGCCAGCAGCCAGGATGGGCAGAGGGGCTACACCTTC. Translation gives CASSQDGQRGYTF.

The chain recombines TRBV12-3 or TRBV12-4 with TRBJ2-7, with D unresolved. This CDR3 is built from 11 residues. V lost 1 base and J lost 6, with 4 bases in between. CDR3 amino acids: CASSLVGEQYF. The CDR3 region has the DNA TGTGCCAGCAGTTTAGTTGGCGAGCAGTACTTC.

V and J are TRBV28 and TRBJ1-5; D is ambiguous. Trimming took off 7 bases at V and 6 bases at J, with 7 bases between the two ends. The germline gives CDR1 MDHEN, CDR2 SYDVKM. The CDR3 runs to 11 residues. The CDR3, as DNA: TGTGCCAGCACCGGTGGTCAGCCCCAGCATTTT. This translates into CASTGGQPQHF. Supplemented by reference TRBV28 and TRBJ1-5, the full variable domain reads DVKVTQSSRYLVKRTGEKVFLECVQDMDHENMFWYRQDPGLGLRLIYFSYDVKMKEKGDIPEGYSVSREKKERFSLILESASTNQTSMYLCASTGGQPQHFGDGTRLSIL.

V is TRBV30 and J is TRBJ1-1, with no clear D. Germline values: CDR1 GTSNPN, CDR2 SVGIG (reference sequence). V shed 6 bases and J shed 3 bases, with 14 bases lying between them. The CDR3 consists of 13 residues. CDR3 in amino acids: CACTAVMDTEAFF. The CDR3 nucleotides are TGTGCCTGCACCGCCGTGATGGACACTGAAGCTTTCTTT.

The chain combines TRBV28 with TRBJ2-1; a weak D match, TRBD1 (6 bases). This CDR3 is built from 15 residues. V shed 6 bases and J shed 0 bases, with 12 bases lying between them. Germline V CDR1 and CDR2: MDHEN, SYDVKM. CDR3 sequence reads: CASRTGLSSYNEQFF. The CDR3 DNA reads TGTGCCAGCAGAACAGGGCTTAGCTCCTACAATGAGCAGTTCTTC.

CDR3 coding DNA: TGTGCCAGCAGTGGGACGGATTACTTTGGCTACACCTTC. This translates into CASSGTDYFGYTF. The chain is built from TRBV2 and TRBJ1-2; no reliable D call. Between the trimmed V and J ends, which lost 4 bases and 7 bases, there was a span of 13 bases. The germline CDR1 and CDR2 sequences are SNHLY and FYNNEI. The CDR3 length is 13 residues.

This sequence joins TRBV19 and TRBJ1-2; D perhaps matches TRBD1 (6 bases). The germline V and J ends were trimmed by 2 bases and 4 bases, with 14 bases remaining between them. From germline, CDR1 is LNHDA and CDR2 SQIVND (reference sequence). The CDR3 loop spans 15 amino acids. CDR3 sequence: CASSITVTGTYGYTF. DNA of the CDR3: TGTGCCAGTAGTATAACGGTGACAGGAACCTATGGCTACACCTTC.

The chain employs TRBV11-3 and TRBJ2-2; D perhaps matches TRBD1 (6 bases). Trimming pared 1 base from V and 5 bases from J, leaving 14 bases between. The germline V gene has CDR1 SGHNT and CDR2 YENEEA. This CDR3 has 16 residues. The CDR3 nucleotides are TGTGCCAGCAGCTTAGGGCTAGCAAGGGGGACCGGGGAGCTGTTTTTT. As protein: CASSLGLARGTGELFF.

The chain links TRBV5-1 to TRBJ2-7; D may be TRBD2 (6 bases). Germline V gene lookup returns CDR1 SGHRS and CDR2 YFSETQ. This CDR3 contains 15 residues. V dropped 3 bases and J dropped 6 bases, with 19 bases sitting between them. CDR3 in amino acids: CASSYTGTEGVEQYF. DNA of the CDR3: TGCGCCAGCAGCTATACCGGGACGGAGGGCGTCGAGCAGTACTTC.

The rearrangement links TRBV4-1 to TRBJ1-4; unclear D gene. The V and J ends lost 1 base and 8 bases respectively, with 26 bases between them. The CDR3 spans 19 residues. Germline lookup yields CDR1 MGHRA and CDR2 YSYEKL. The CDR3 protein is CASSQGRVLARGKEEKLFF. DNA for the CDR3: TGCGCCAGCAGCCAAGGAAGGGTACTGGCCCGGGGTAAGGAAGAAAAACTGTTTTTT.

The V call is TRBV3-1 (or the pseudogene TRBV3-2), the J call TRBJ1-2; 8 bases align to TRBD1. The V gene end was trimmed by 7 bases and the J gene end by 5 bases; junction bases not matched to a gene: 9. The germline V gene has CDR1 LGHDT and CDR2 YNNKEL (reference sequence). CDR3 length: 14 residues. The CDR3 reads CASKDGQGRYGYTF. The CDR3 nucleotides read TGTGCCAGCAAGGACGGACAGGGTCGGTATGGCTACACCTTC.

The gene calls are TRBV28 and TRBJ2-3; TRBD2 agrees at 16 bases. From germline, CDR1 is MDHEN and CDR2 SYDVKM. This CDR3 is built from 16 residues. V shed 10 bases, J shed 5 bases, and the junction held 9 bases outside the gene matches. In DNA, the CDR3 is TGTGCCACACAGGGACTAGCGGGAGGGCCCTTAGATACGCAGTATTTT. Encoded protein: CATQGLAGGPLDTQYF.

This clone was seen a handful of times. The rearrangement links TRBV4-1 to TRBJ1-4; D might be TRBD1 (5 bases). Trimming removed 2 bases at V and 8 bases at J, with 24 bases between. CDR1 is MGHRA, CDR2 YSYEKL, per germline. This CDR3 is built from 18 residues. In DNA, the CDR3 is TGCGCCAGCAGCCAACAAGGATTGGGACTATTTGGTCGGGAAAAACTGTTTTTT. As protein: CASSQQGLGLFGREKLFF.

This clone was counted only a few times. The chain uses TRBV10-2 and TRBJ2-7; 9 bases match TRBD1. This CDR3 comprises 14 residues. Germline CDR1 is WSHSY and CDR2 is SAAADI. Trimming at V came to 6 bases and at J to 2 bases, leaving 5 bases not matched to a gene. CDR3 region: CASRDRDRAYEQYF. In DNA form, the CDR3 reads TGCGCCAGCAGAGACCGGGACAGGGCCTACGAGCAGTACTTC.